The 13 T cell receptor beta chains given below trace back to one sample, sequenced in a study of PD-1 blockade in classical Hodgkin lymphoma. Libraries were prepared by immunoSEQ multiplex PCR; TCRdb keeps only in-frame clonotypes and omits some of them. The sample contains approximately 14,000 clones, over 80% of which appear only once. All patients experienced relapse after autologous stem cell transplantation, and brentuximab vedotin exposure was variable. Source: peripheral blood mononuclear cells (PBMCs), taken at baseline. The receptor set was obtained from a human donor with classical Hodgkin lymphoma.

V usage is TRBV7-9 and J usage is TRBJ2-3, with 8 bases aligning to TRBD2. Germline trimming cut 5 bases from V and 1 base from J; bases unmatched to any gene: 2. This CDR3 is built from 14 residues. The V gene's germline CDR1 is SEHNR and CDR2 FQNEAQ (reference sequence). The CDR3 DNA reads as TGTGCCAGCAGCCTACTAGCGGGCACAGATACGCAGTATTTT. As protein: CASSLLAGTDTQYF.

The CDR3 DNA follows: TGTGCCAGCAGTGAACGCAGGGGGAGCACCGGGGAGCTGTTTTTT. Translation: CASSERRGSTGELFF. V gene TRBV6-1 combines with J gene TRBJ2-2, with 7 positions matching TRBD1. CDR1 MNHNS and CDR2 SASEGT come from the germline V gene. V gave up 2 bases and J gave up 4 bases; unmatched junction bases: 4. The CDR3 covers 15 residues.

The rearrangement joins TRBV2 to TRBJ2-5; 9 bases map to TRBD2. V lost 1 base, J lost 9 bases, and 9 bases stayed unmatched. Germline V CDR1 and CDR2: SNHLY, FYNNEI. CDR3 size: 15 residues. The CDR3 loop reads CASSEERGAQGAQYF. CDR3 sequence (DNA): TGTGCCAGCAGTGAAGAGCGGGGGGCCCAAGGGGCCCAGTACTTC.

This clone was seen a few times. In DNA, the CDR3 is TGTGCCAGTAGTATAGGCGGGAGGTCAAAAGAGACCCAGTACTTC. Translated, it gives CASSIGGRSKETQYF. V is TRBV19 and J is TRBJ2-5, with 8 nucleotides matching TRBD2. After removal of 1 base from V and 3 bases from J, the junction contained 4 bases not matched to a gene. CDR1 and CDR2 (germline): LNHDA, SQIVND (reference sequence). This CDR3 is built from 15 residues.

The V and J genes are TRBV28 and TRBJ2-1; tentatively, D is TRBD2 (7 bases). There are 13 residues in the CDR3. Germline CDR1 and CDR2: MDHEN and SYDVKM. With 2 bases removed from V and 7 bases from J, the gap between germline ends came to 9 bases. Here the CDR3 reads CASSLAGANEQFF. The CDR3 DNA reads TGTGCCAGCAGTTTAGCGGGGGCTAATGAGCAGTTCTTC.

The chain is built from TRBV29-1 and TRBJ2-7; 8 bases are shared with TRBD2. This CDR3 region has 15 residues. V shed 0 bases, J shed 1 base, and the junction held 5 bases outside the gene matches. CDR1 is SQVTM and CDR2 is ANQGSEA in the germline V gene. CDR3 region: CSVEDPGGRSYEQYF. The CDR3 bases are TGCAGCGTTGAAGATCCGGGGGGGAGGTCCTACGAGCAGTACTTC.

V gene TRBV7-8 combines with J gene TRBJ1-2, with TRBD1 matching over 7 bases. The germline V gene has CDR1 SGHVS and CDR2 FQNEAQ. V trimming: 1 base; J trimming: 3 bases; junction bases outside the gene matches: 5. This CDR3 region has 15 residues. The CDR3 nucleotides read TGTGCCAGCAGCTTAGAAGGGGGCAGGGACTATGGCTACACCTTC. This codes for CASSLEGGRDYGYTF.

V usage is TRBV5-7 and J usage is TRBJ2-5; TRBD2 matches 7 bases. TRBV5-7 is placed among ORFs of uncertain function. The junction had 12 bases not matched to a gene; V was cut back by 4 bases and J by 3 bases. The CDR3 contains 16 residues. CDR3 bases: TGTGCCAGCAGCCCCCTGGGGGGGGGATTGGAAGAGACCCAGTACTTC. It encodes CASSPLGGGLEETQYF.

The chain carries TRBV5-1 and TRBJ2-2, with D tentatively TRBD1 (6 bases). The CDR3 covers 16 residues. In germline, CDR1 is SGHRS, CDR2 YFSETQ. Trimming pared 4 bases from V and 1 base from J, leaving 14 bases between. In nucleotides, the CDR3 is TGCGCCAGCAGCGTTACAGGGTTGGGGAACACCGGGGAGCTGTTTTTT. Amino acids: CASSVTGLGNTGELFF.

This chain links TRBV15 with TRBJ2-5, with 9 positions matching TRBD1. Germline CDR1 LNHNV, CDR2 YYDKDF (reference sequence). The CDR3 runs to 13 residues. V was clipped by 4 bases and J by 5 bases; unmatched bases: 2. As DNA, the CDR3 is TGTGCCACCAGCACTGACAGGGGGGAGACCCAGTACTTC. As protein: CATSTDRGETQYF.

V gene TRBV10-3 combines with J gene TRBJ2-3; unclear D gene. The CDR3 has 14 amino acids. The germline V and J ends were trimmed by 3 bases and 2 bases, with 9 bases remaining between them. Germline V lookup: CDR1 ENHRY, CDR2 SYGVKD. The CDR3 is CAISDPSHTDTQYF. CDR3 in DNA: TGTGCCATCAGTGACCCGAGTCACACAGATACGCAGTATTTT.

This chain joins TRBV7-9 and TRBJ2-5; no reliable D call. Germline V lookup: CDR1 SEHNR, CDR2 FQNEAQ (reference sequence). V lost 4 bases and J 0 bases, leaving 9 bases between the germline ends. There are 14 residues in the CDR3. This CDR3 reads CASSSWKNQETQYF. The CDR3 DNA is TGTGCCAGCAGCTCCTGGAAGAACCAAGAGACCCAGTACTTC.

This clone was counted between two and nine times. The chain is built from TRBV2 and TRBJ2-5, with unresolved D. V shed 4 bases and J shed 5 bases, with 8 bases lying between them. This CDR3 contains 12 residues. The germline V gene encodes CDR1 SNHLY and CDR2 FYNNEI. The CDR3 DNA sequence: TGTGCCAGCAGTGGGCCCGGGGAGACCCAGTACTTC. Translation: CASSGPGETQYF.